The 24 T cell receptor beta chains below all came from one sample that was sequenced in a study of shared clonotypes between healthy human individuals. Profiling relied on immunoSEQ multiplex PCR, and the TCRdb table lists in-frame clones only, not all of them. The table lists just over 2,000,000 clones, about 95% of them singletons. As defined, naive CD8 cells were CD45RO-negative and positively selected for CCR7, with terminally differentiated effector memory CD45RA+ cells excluded. Sequencing was carried out using naive CD8+ T cells sorted from blood. These receptors originate from a man aged 18 to 29 in good health.

The chain has TRBV7-2 and TRBJ2-7; 11 bases map to TRBD2. This CDR3 has 17 amino acids. With V trimmed by 4 bases and J by 3 bases, 11 bases remained unmatched. Germline CDR1 is SGHTA and CDR2 is FQGNSA. CDR3 DNA sequence: TGTGCCAGCAGCTCCAATCGACTAGCGGGGACGCTCTACGAGCAGTACTTC. Residues: CASSSNRLAGTLYEQYF.

The chain employs TRBV27 and TRBJ2-3; D is unresolved. The germline gives CDR1 MNHEY, CDR2 SMNVEV (reference sequence). With 4 bases removed from V and 2 bases from J, the gap between germline ends came to 13 bases. CDR3 length: 15 amino acids. The chain's CDR3 is CASSSLPLFTDTQYF. In DNA, the CDR3 is TGTGCCAGCAGTTCCCTCCCACTTTTCACAGATACGCAGTATTTT.

Of note for this clone: This clone may be a read error of a much larger clone one base away. Other DNA variants within this sample encode the same CDR3. The chain uses TRBV7-7 and TRBJ2-2; D remains ambiguous. CDR3 length equals 13 residues. CDR1 SSHAT and CDR2 FNYEAQ come from the germline V gene (reference sequence). The CDR3 here is CASSFRNTGELFF. DNA for the CDR3: TGTGCTAGCAGCTTCAGGAACACCGGGGAGCTGTTTTTT.

This clone was counted between two and nine times. V usage is TRBV20-1 and J usage is TRBJ2-2, with a possible D match to TRBD2 (5 bases). Germline CDR1 is DFQATT and CDR2 is SNEGSKA (reference sequence). CDR3 length: 11 amino acids. The V end lost 8 bases, the J end lost 6 bases, and 10 bases lay between the germline ends. The CDR3 is CSLSDAGELFF. The CDR3 coding sequence is TGCAGTCTTAGCGACGCCGGGGAGCTGTTTTTT.

The rearrangement joins TRBV7-9 to TRBJ2-1; 7 bases are a match to TRBD2. The CDR3 extends over 13 amino acids. Per germline, CDR1 SEHNR and CDR2 FQNEAQ (reference sequence). Trimming at V came to 8 bases and at J to 6 bases, leaving 7 bases not matched to a gene. This CDR3 is CASGRGGINEQFF. CDR3 nucleotide sequence: TGTGCCAGCGGGAGGGGAGGAATCAATGAGCAGTTCTTC.

In the case of this clone: A far bigger clonotype differs at one base, so this is likely a read error. Other DNA variants within this sample encode the same CDR3. The CDR3 DNA reads TGTGCCAGTAGCTCAACTGAGGGTGGCAATCAGCCCCAGCATTTT. Translated, it gives CASSSTEGGNQPQHF. The chain recombines TRBV7-9 with TRBJ1-5; D gene uncertain. This CDR3 has 15 residues. Germline V lookup: CDR1 SEHNR, CDR2 FQNEAQ (reference sequence).

This sequence joins TRBV29-1 and TRBJ2-3, with D uncertain. The V gene's germline CDR1 is SQVTM and CDR2 ANQGSEA. The V end was cut by 4 bases, the J end by 2 bases, with 10 bases between. The CDR3 is made up of 13 amino acids. The CDR3 nucleotides are TGCAGCGTTGTCGGTCCTTACACAGATACGCAGTATTTT. Amino acids: CSVVGPYTDTQYF.

A remark on this clone: Other DNA sequences in the same sample also yield this CDR3. The rearrangement joins TRBV27 to TRBJ2-2; D call uncertain. CDR1 is MNHEY and CDR2 is SMNVEV in the germline V gene (reference sequence). With 7 bases removed from V and 2 bases from J, the gap between germline ends came to 2 bases. The CDR3 extends over 11 amino acids. The CDR3: CASTNTGELFF. CDR3 nucleotide sequence: TGTGCCAGCACTAACACCGGGGAGCTGTTTTTT.

V gene TRBV6-6 combines with J gene TRBJ2-7; D is uncertain. The CDR3 runs 13 residues. V shed 6 bases and J shed 4 bases, with 13 bases lying between them. CDR1 is MNHNY, CDR2 SVGAGI, per germline (reference sequence). CDR3 sequence reads: CASSTLGPYEQYF. As DNA, the CDR3 is TGTGCCAGCAGCACTTTAGGACCTTACGAGCAGTACTTC.

The chain is built from TRBV6-5 and TRBJ2-7; D is uncertain. Germline CDR1 MNHEY, CDR2 SVGAGI. The CDR3 spans 15 residues. V lost 4 bases and J lost 1, with 14 bases in between. CDR3 DNA: TGTGCCAGCAGTTCAAGATCCTCGTCTTCCTACGAGCAGTACTTC. As protein: CASSSRSSSSYEQYF.

The chain combines TRBV4-1 with TRBJ2-7; D call uncertain. CDR1 and CDR2 (germline): MGHRA, YSYEKL. V lost 5 bases and J 2 bases, leaving 13 bases between the germline ends. The CDR3 has 14 amino acids. CDR3 amino acids: CASSDERVTYEQYF. DNA of the CDR3: TGCGCCAGCAGCGACGAAAGGGTTACCTACGAGCAGTACTTC.

This clone was counted once. V usage is TRBV6-5 and J usage is TRBJ2-7, with 8 bases identical to TRBD1. CDR1 MNHEY and CDR2 SVGAGI come from the germline V gene. This CDR3 is 14 amino acids long. The J segment lost 2 bases and the V segment lost 10 bases, leaving 10 bases of the junction unmatched. CDR3 nucleotides: TGTGCCACCTATGGACAGGGAACCACCTACGAGCAGTACTTC. It yields the protein CATYGQGTTYEQYF.

This chain connects TRBV5-6 to TRBJ2-7, with D maybe TRBD1 (5 bases). The CDR3 totals 12 residues. Germline V CDR1 and CDR2: SGHDT, YYEEEE. V lost 4 bases, J lost 7 bases, and 12 bases lay in between. The chain's CDR3 is CASSGGASEQYF. The DNA of the CDR3 is TGTGCCAGCAGCGGTGGGGCAAGTGAGCAGTACTTC.

The chain has TRBV27 and TRBJ2-7, with TRBD1 matching 7 bases. The CDR3 consists of 17 residues. V shed 0 bases, J shed 3 bases, and the junction held 11 bases outside the gene matches. CDR1 is MNHEY and CDR2 is SMNVEV in the germline V gene (reference sequence). In nucleotides, the CDR3 is TGTGCCAGCAGTTTATCGGACCCCGGGACAGAGTTCTACGAGCAGTACTTC. It is translated as CASSLSDPGTEFYEQYF.

This clone was detected once. The chain recombines TRBV27 with TRBJ1-3; D possibly corresponds to TRBD1 (5 bases). In germline, CDR1 is MNHEY, CDR2 SMNVEV (reference sequence). With 8 bases removed from V and 0 bases from J, the gap between germline ends came to 14 bases. The CDR3 has 15 residues. In DNA, the CDR3 is TGTGCCAGCGCCTGGGACGCGAGCTCTGGAAACACCATATATTTT. Residues: CASAWDASSGNTIYF.

The rearrangement links TRBV4-2 to TRBJ1-4; D unclear. CDR1 is LGHNA, CDR2 YNFKEQ, per germline. The CDR3 has 14 amino acids. Trimming shortened V by 4 bases and J by 4 bases, and 10 bases separated the two germline ends. This CDR3 is CASSPQQVNEKLFF. In nucleotides, the CDR3 is TGTGCCAGCAGCCCACAGCAAGTTAATGAAAAACTGTTTTTT.

This clone was picked up a small number of times. The chain combines TRBV18 with TRBJ1-6; 9 bases are shared with TRBD1. The germline gives CDR1 KGHSH, CDR2 LQKENI. V was pared by 2 bases and J by 10 bases, with 6 bases of the junction left unmatched. The CDR3 is 15 residues long. In DNA form, the CDR3 reads TGTGCCAGCTCACCATTACAGGGGGCCCAGTCACCCCTCCACTTT. Translating gives CASSPLQGAQSPLHF.

The chain carries TRBV5-1 and TRBJ1-1; perhaps TRBD1 as D (6 bases). The germline V gene has CDR1 SGHRS and CDR2 YFSETQ. CDR3 size: 15 residues. Trimming stripped 0 bases from V and 3 bases from J, with 12 bases between. As DNA, the CDR3 is TGCGCCAGCAGCTTGGAGGGGGGCGCGGACACTGAAGCTTTCTTT. Encoded protein: CASSLEGGADTEAFF.

This clone was recorded once. The chain has TRBV6-6 and TRBJ1-5; no clear D. V dropped 0 bases and J dropped 0 bases, with 9 bases sitting between them. The germline V gene has CDR1 MNHNY and CDR2 SVGAGI (reference sequence). The CDR3 is made up of 16 amino acids. The CDR3 region has the DNA TGTGCCAGCAGTTACTCCGGTCCCTATAGCAATCAGCCCCAGCATTTT. Its protein is CASSYSGPYSNQPQHF.

V usage is TRBV11-2 and J usage is TRBJ2-3; D might be TRBD2 (7 bases). The CDR3 is made up of 17 amino acids. In germline, CDR1 is SGHAT, CDR2 FQNNGV. V lost 5 bases and J lost 3, with 21 bases in between. CDR3 protein: CASSHLLGGAETDTQYF. DNA for the CDR3: TGTGCCAGCAGCCACCTGTTAGGGGGGGCCGAGACAGATACGCAGTATTTT. The full variable domain, in which reference TRBV11-2 and TRBJ2-3 provide the parts outside the CDR3, is EAGVAQSPRYKIIEKRQSVAFWCNPISGHATLYWYQQILGQGPKLLIQFQNNGVVDDSQLPKDRFSAERLKGVDSTLKIQPAKLEDSAVYLCASSHLLGGAETDTQYFGPGTRLTVL.

V gene TRBV9 combines with J gene TRBJ1-4; possibly TRBD1 for D (6 bases). The ends were cut back, 0 bases at V and 7 bases at J, with 13 bases in the middle. This CDR3 comprises 15 residues. The germline V gene encodes CDR1 SGDLS and CDR2 YYNGEE. The CDR3 protein is CASSVDGRGGEKLFF. The DNA of the CDR3 is TGTGCCAGCAGCGTAGACGGCAGGGGAGGTGAAAAACTGTTTTTT.

The V and J genes are TRBV5-6 and TRBJ1-1; 9 bases match TRBD1. There are 16 residues in the CDR3. Trimming removed 0 bases from V and 2 bases from J; junction bases left unmatched: 5. Germline V gives CDR1 SGHDT, CDR2 YYEEEE. CDR3 nucleotide sequence: TGTGCCAGCAGCTTGGAGGGACAGGGCCTCAACACTGAAGCTTTCTTT. Protein sequence: CASSLEGQGLNTEAFF.

Worth noting for this clone: The same CDR3 also results from other DNA sequences found in this sample. This chain connects TRBV7-9 to TRBJ2-7; 7 bases line up with TRBD1. CDR3 size: 14 residues. Germline trimming cut 0 bases from V and 3 bases from J; bases unmatched to any gene: 2. In germline, CDR1 is SEHNR, CDR2 FQNEAQ (reference sequence). For the CDR3, the DNA is TGTGCCAGCAGCTTAGCAGGGGGCCGCTACGAGCAGTACTTC. This translates into CASSLAGGRYEQYF.

This chain uses TRBV5-6 with TRBJ2-4, with D possibly being TRBD2 (6 bases). The CDR3 totals 12 residues. V was shortened by 4 bases and J by 8 bases, with 10 bases between the two germline ends. Germline values: CDR1 SGHDT, CDR2 YYEEEE. The chain's CDR3 is CASSPGEDIQYF. CDR3 coding DNA: TGTGCCAGCAGCCCGGGAGAGGACATTCAGTACTTC. The whole variable domain, filled in from reference TRBV5-6 and TRBJ2-4, reads DAGVTQSPTHLIKTRGQQVTLRCSPKSGHDTVSWYQQALGQGPQFIFQYYEEEERQRGNFPDRFSGHQFPNYSSELNVNALLLGDSALYLCASSPGEDIQYFGAGTRLSVL.